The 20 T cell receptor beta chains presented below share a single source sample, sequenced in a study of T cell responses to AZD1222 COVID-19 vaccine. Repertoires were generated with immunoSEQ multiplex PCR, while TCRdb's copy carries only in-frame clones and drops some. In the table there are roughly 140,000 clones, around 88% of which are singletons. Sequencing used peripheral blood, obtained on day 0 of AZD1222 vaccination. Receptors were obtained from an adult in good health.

CDR3 amino acids: CAWSPNGQGMVKLFF. For the CDR3, the DNA is TGTGCCTGGAGTCCTAACGGACAGGGAATGGTAAAACTGTTTTTT. The V gene is TRBV30, the J gene TRBJ1-4; TRBD1 matches at 8 bases. The J segment lost 10 bases and the V segment lost 2 bases, leaving 12 bases of the junction unmatched. Germline CDR1 is GTSNPN and CDR2 is SVGIG (reference sequence). This CDR3 comprises 15 residues.

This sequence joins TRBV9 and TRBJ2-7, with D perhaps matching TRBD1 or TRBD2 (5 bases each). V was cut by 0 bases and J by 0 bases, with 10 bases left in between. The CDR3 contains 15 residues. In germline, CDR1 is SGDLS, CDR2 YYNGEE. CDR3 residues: CASSVDPGSSYEQYF. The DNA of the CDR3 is TGTGCCAGCAGCGTAGATCCAGGGAGCTCCTACGAGCAGTACTTC.

In DNA, the CDR3 is TGTGCCAGCAGTGAAGGAGGGGGGCCCTACGAGCAGTACTTC. This sequence encodes CASSEGGGPYEQYF. The V call is TRBV6-1, the J call TRBJ2-7, with D perhaps TRBD1 or TRBD2 (6 bases each). V shed 1 base and J shed 2 bases, with 9 bases lying between them. The CDR3 spans 14 residues. Looked up from germline, CDR1 is MNHNS and CDR2 is SASEGT.

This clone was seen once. CDR3 sequence (DNA): TGTGCCAGCCCGGTGGACACCGGGGAGCTGTTTTTT. Residues: CASPVDTGELFF. The genes are TRBV21-1 and TRBJ2-2; the table's D gene call, TRBD2, was not cross checked with the DNA. TRBV21-1 corresponds to a pseudogene. The CDR3 extends over 12 amino acids.

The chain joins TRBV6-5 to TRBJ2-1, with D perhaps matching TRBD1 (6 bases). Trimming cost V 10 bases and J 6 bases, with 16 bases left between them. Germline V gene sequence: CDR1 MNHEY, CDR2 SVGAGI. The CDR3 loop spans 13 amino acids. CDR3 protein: CATTRGTGNEQFF. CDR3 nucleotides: TGTGCCACGACGAGGGGGACCGGCAATGAGCAGTTCTTC.

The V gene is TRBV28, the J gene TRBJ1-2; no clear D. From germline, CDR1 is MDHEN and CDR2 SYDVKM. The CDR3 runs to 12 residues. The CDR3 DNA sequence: TGTGCTACCGGTAGCGGGAACTATGGCTACACCTTC. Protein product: CATGSGNYGYTF.

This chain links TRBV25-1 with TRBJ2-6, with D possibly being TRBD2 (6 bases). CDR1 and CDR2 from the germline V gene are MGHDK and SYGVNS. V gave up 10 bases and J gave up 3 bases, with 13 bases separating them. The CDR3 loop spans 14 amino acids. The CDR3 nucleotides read TGTGCCACCGGAGGGTCTAGTGGGGCCAACGTCCTGACTTTC. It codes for CATGGSSGANVLTF.

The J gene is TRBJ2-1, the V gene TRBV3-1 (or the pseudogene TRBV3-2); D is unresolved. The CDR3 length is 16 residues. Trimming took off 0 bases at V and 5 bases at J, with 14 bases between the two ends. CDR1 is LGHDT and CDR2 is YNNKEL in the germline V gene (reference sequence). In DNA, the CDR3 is TGTGCCAGCAGCCAAGACCCAGGCCCCACCCACAATGAGCAGTTCTTC. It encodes CASSQDPGPTHNEQFF.

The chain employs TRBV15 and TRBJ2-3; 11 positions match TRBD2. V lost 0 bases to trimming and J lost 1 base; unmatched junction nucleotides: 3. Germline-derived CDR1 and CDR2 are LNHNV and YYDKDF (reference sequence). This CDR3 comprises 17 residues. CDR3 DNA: TGTGCCACCAGCAGAGAGGTAGCGGGAGGGCGCACAGATACGCAGTATTTT. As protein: CATSREVAGGRTDTQYF.

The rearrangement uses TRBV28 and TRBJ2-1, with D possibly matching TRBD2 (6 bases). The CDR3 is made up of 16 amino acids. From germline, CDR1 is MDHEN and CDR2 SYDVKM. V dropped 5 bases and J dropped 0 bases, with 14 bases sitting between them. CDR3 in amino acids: CASSILGGSSYNEQFF. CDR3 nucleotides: TGTGCCAGCAGTATACTAGGAGGGTCCTCCTACAATGAGCAGTTCTTC. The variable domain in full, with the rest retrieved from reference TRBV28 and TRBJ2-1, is DVKVTQSSRYLVKRTGEKVFLECVQDMDHENMFWYRQDPGLGLRLIYFSYDVKMKEKGDIPEGYSVSREKKERFSLILESASTNQTSMYLCASSILGGSSYNEQFFGPGTRLTVL.

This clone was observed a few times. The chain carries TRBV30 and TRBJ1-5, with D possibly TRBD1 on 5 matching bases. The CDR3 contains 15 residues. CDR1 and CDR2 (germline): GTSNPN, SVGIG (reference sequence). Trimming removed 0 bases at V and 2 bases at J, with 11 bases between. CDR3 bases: TGTGCCTGGAGTGTATGGGGGGTCCGCAATCAGCCCCAGCATTTT. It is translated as CAWSVWGVRNQPQHF. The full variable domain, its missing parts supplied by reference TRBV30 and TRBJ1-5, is SQTIHQWPATLVQPVGSPLSLECTVEGTSNPNLYWYRQAAGRGLQLLFYSVGIGQISSEVPQNLSASRPQDRQFILSSKKLLLSDSGFYLCAWSVWGVRNQPQHFGDGTRLSIL.

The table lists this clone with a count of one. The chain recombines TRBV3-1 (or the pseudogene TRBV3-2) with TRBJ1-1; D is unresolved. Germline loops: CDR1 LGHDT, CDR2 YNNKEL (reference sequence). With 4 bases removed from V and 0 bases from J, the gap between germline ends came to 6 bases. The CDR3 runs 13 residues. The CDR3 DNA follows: TGTGCCAGCAGCCCCTCAATGAACACTGAAGCTTTCTTT. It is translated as CASSPSMNTEAFF.

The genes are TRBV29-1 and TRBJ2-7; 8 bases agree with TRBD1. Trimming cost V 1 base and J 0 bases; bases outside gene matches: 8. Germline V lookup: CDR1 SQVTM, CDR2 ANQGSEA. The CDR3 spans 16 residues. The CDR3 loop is CSVEGGTGLSSYEQYF. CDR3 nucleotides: TGCAGCGTTGAAGGGGGGACAGGTCTGAGCTCCTACGAGCAGTACTTC.

CDR3 sequence (DNA): TGTGCCAGCGCAAAAAGGGGGAACACTGAAGCTTTCTTT. Its translation is CASAKRGNTEAFF. The J gene is TRBJ1-1, the V gene TRBV11-3, with D maybe TRBD1 (5 bases). Germline CDR1 and CDR2: SGHNT and YENEEA. V was cut by 8 bases and J by 1 base, with 11 bases left in between. The CDR3 sequence is 13 residues long.

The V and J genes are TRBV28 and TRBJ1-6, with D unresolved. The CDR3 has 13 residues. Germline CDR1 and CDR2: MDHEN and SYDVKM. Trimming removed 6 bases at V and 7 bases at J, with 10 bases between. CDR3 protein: CASRSLGNSPLHF. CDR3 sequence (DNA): TGTGCCAGCAGGTCCTTGGGGAATTCACCCCTCCACTTT.

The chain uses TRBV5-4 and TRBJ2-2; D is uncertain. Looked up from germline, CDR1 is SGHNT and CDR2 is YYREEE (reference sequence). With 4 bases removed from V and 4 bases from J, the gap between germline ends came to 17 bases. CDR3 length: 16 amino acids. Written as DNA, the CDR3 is TGTGCCAGCAGCCAAGGAACTGGCCGGGTCACCGGGGAGCTGTTTTTT. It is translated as CASSQGTGRVTGELFF.

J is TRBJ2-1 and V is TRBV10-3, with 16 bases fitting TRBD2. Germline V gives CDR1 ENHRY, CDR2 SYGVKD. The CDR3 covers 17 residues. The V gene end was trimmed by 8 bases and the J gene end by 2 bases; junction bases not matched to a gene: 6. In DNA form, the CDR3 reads TGTGCCATCGCCCCCGGGACTAGCGGGAGGGCCTACAATGAGCAGTTCTTC. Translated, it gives CAIAPGTSGRAYNEQFF.

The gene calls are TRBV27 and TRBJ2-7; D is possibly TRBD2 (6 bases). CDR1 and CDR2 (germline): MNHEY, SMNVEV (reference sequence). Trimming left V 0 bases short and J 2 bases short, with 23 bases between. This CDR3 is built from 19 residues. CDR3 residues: CASSLSRPDGGGFAYEQYF. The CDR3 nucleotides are TGTGCCAGCAGTTTATCGAGGCCGGACGGTGGAGGGTTCGCCTACGAGCAGTACTTC.

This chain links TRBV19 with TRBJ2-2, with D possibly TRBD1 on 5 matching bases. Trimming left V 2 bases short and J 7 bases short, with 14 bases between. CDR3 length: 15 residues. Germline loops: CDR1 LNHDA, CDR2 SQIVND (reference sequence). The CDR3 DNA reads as TGTGCCAGTAGTATATTTGGGGCGTTTGGCGGGGAGCTGTTTTTT. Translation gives CASSIFGAFGGELFF.

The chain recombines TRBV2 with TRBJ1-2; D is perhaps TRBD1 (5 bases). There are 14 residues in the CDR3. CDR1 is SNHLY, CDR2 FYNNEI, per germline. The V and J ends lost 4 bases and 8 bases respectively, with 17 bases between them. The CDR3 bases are TGTGCCAGCAGTGTGGACGGGCGATGGGGGGGCTACACCTTC. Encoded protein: CASSVDGRWGGYTF.